Each of the 21 T cell receptor beta chains below was sequenced from the same sample in a study of lung T cells in sarcoidosis with Löfgren's syndrome. One entry per CDR3 protein, called by TCRdb with MiXCR from the reads. The sample lists tens of thousands of distinct CDR3 sequences, around 20% seen once, with over 2% in the top ten. Material for sequencing was CD4+ T cells from PBMCs. The receptors were sampled from a human donor with sarcoidosis (Löfgren's syndrome or another form), or a control subject (not recorded which).

This clonotype was recorded many times. The chain joins TRBV3-1 to TRBJ2-5; D is unclear. V lost 6 bases and J lost 5, with 10 bases in between. The CDR3 is 12 residues long. In germline, CDR1 is LGHDT, CDR2 YNNKEL (reference sequence). CDR3 bases: TGTGCCAGCAGTCCTCGAGACGAGACCCAGTACTTC. This gives the protein CASSPRDETQYF.

V is TRBV18 and J is TRBJ2-7; TRBD2 might be the D (5 bases). This CDR3 has 12 amino acids. Germline-derived CDR1 and CDR2 are KGHSH and LQKENI. Between the trimmed V and J ends, which lost 5 bases and 2 bases, there was a span of 7 bases. The CDR3 spells CASSSGAYEQYV. The DNA of the CDR3 is TGTGCCAGCTCATCCGGGGCCTACGAGCAGTACGTC.

The chain has TRBV24-1 and TRBJ2-1, with TRBD1 identical over 7 bases. The CDR3 spans 15 residues. The germline CDR1 and CDR2 sequences are KGHDR and SFDVKD. V lost 6 bases to trimming and J lost 8 bases; unmatched junction nucleotides: 12. The CDR3, as DNA: TGTGCCACCAGTTATGACAGGGTTGGTAGCGATGAGCAGTTCTTC. This gives the protein CATSYDRVGSDEQFF.

This clonotype was seen ten or more times. The rearrangement links TRBV20-1 to TRBJ1-5, with D perhaps matching TRBD1 (5 bases). The germline CDR1 and CDR2 sequences are DFQATT and SNEGSKA (reference sequence). Deletions cut 1 base from V and 1 base from J, with 5 bases between. This CDR3 is 13 amino acids long. The CDR3 sequence is CSARGDSNQPQHF. In DNA form, the CDR3 reads TGCAGTGCTAGAGGGGACAGCAATCAGCCCCAGCATTTT.

There are a few counts of this clonotype. The chain joins TRBV7-9 to TRBJ1-6, with unresolved D. CDR1 is SEHNR, CDR2 FQNEAQ, per germline (reference sequence). With 6 bases removed from V and 0 bases from J, the gap between germline ends came to 12 bases. CDR3 length: 16 residues. The CDR3 nucleotides are TGTGCCAGCAGTTCCCTTCAGAGCTCCTATAATTCACCCCTCCACTTT. Its protein product is CASSSLQSSYNSPLHF.

Remarks on this clonotype: Relative to the germline gene, one junction end is altered; a read error may explain this. The chain combines TRBV24-1 with TRBJ1-2; no clear D gene. CDR1 KGHDR and CDR2 SFDVKD come from the germline V gene. This CDR3 has 15 residues. In nucleotides, the CDR3 is TGTGCCACCAGTGAAAAATCCCCAGGAGACTATGACTACACCTTC. This codes for CATSEKSPGDYDYTF.

This clonotype was counted at least ten times. The gene calls are TRBV6-6 and TRBJ1-1, with a possible D match to TRBD1 (6 bases). V lost 2 bases and J 7 bases, leaving 11 bases between the germline ends. This CDR3 contains 13 residues. Per the germline V gene, CDR1 is MNHNY and CDR2 is SVGAGI (reference sequence). The chain's CDR3 is CASSYERGGEAFF. The CDR3 DNA is TGTGCCAGCAGTTACGAGAGGGGGGGTGAAGCTTTCTTT.

This clonotype has a count of ten or more. This chain uses TRBV7-2 with TRBJ2-5, with 7 nucleotides matching TRBD2. The CDR3 sequence is 15 residues long. With 5 bases clipped from V and 0 bases from J, the junction kept 6 bases outside the gene matches. The germline V gene has CDR1 SGHTA and CDR2 FQGNSA. This CDR3 reads CASSGGGSYQETQYF. The CDR3, as DNA: TGTGCCAGCAGCGGCGGGGGTTCGTACCAAGAGACCCAGTACTTC. Full variable domain (outside the CDR3, taken from reference TRBV7-2 and TRBJ2-5): GAGVSQSPSNKVTEKGKDVELRCDPISGHTALYWYRQSLGQGLEFLIYFQGNSAPDKSGLPSDRFSAERTGGSVSTLTIQRTQQEDSAVYLCASSGGGSYQETQYFGPGTRLLVL.

This clonotype was detected ten times or more. The chain couples TRBV7-2 to TRBJ2-1, with 7 bases that match TRBD1. Germline CDR1 reads SGHTA; CDR2 reads FQGNSA. The CDR3 loop spans 13 amino acids. The J segment lost 8 bases and the V segment lost 5 bases, leaving 6 bases of the junction unmatched. The CDR3 nucleotides read TGTGCCAGCAGCAATAGACAGGGCTATGAGCAGTTCTTC. It translates to CASSNRQGYEQFF.

With regard to this clonotype: An end of the junction differs from the germline gene, which may be a read error. The CDR3 loop reads CPSGLARTGIGEQYF. In nucleotides, the CDR3 is TGTCCTAGTGGTTTGGCCCGGACAGGGATCGGCGAGCAGTACTTC. The rearrangement uses TRBV12-5 and TRBJ2-7; 8 positions agree with TRBD1. Germline CDR1 is LGHNT and CDR2 is FRNRAP. This CDR3 has 15 amino acids.

This sequence joins TRBV12-3 or TRBV12-4 and TRBJ2-3; 12 bases are shared with TRBD2. This CDR3 has 17 amino acids. The J segment lost 5 bases and the V segment lost 6 bases, leaving 12 bases of the junction unmatched. The CDR3 sequence is CASSLRLAGAFRDTQYF. CDR3 DNA: TGTGCCAGCAGCCTAAGACTAGCGGGAGCTTTTAGAGATACGCAGTATTTT.

This clonotype was detected many times. The chain links TRBV6-1 to TRBJ1-1; tentative D call: TRBD1 (5 bases). CDR1 is MNHNS, CDR2 SASEGT, per germline. The ends were cut back, 6 bases at V and 0 bases at J, with 8 bases in the middle. The CDR3 totals 13 residues. The DNA of the CDR3 is TGTGCCAGCAGGGACAACTTGAACACTGAAGCTTTCTTT. Translated: CASRDNLNTEAFF.

This clonotype has a count of ten or more. V usage is TRBV4-1 and J usage is TRBJ1-1; perhaps TRBD1 as D (6 bases). This CDR3 region has 15 residues. The V end was cut by 1 base, the J end by 4 bases, with 13 bases between. Germline CDR1 is MGHRA and CDR2 is YSYEKL. CDR3 loop: CASSQGRTDTTEAFF. CDR3 DNA: TGCGCCAGCAGCCAAGGGAGGACAGACACCACTGAAGCTTTCTTT.

In regard to this clonotype: This may arise from a read error, as a much more abundant clone is one base away. This chain joins TRBV28 and TRBJ1-3; D is unresolved. The CDR3 runs 15 residues. Germline-derived CDR1 and CDR2 are MDHEN and SYDVKM. The CDR3 bases are TGTGCCAGCAGTTTACGACTGAACTCTGGAAACACCGTATATTTT. Amino acids: CASSLRLNSGNTVYF.

This clonotype was found a few times. V and J are TRBV7-8 and TRBJ1-1; D is possibly TRBD1 (6 bases). Germline CDR1 SGHVS, CDR2 FQNEAQ. Trimming took off 5 bases at V and 5 bases at J, with 18 bases between the two ends. The CDR3 spans 15 residues. The CDR3 loop is CASSHPGQPSTEAFF. CDR3 DNA sequence: TGTGCCAGCAGCCACCCCGGACAGCCCAGTACTGAAGCTTTCTTT.

This clonotype was seen a few times. This chain links TRBV28 with TRBJ1-5; D unclear. This CDR3 is 16 amino acids long. V was clipped by 2 bases and J by 0 bases, with 11 bases between them. Germline V gene lookup returns CDR1 MDHEN and CDR2 SYDVKM. CDR3 in amino acids: CASSLPQAYSNQPQHF. DNA for the CDR3: TGTGCCAGCAGTTTACCCCAGGCCTATAGCAATCAGCCCCAGCATTTT.

This clonotype came up many times. V is TRBV20-1 and J is TRBJ2-1, with 10 positions matching TRBD2. Germline V gene sequence: CDR1 DFQATT, CDR2 SNEGSKA (reference sequence). After removal of 6 bases from V and 0 bases from J, the junction contained 11 bases not matched to a gene. The CDR3 has 17 residues. Here the CDR3 DNA reads TGCAGTGCCCTGCCCCAGCGGGAGGGCCTCTCCTACAATGAGCAGTTCTTC. Amino acid sequence: CSALPQREGLSYNEQFF.

This clonotype was seen many times. The rearrangement uses TRBV7-9 and TRBJ1-1; D is possibly TRBD1 (5 bases). This CDR3 has 13 residues. Germline-derived CDR1 and CDR2 are SEHNR and FQNEAQ (reference sequence). V was trimmed by 7 bases and J by 4 bases, leaving 13 bases between them. CDR3 amino acids: CASTPWGGTEAFF. CDR3 in DNA: TGTGCCAGCACCCCTTGGGGCGGCACTGAAGCTTTCTTT.

In the case of this clonotype: It is unclear where the CDR3 begins or ends on the DNA, so no DNA is shown, and the CDR3 is as TCRdb lists it. This chain joins TRBV3-1 and TRBJ1-1. Germline-derived CDR1 and CDR2 are LGHDT and YNNKEL (reference sequence). The CDR3 spans 11 residues, counting both ends. CDR3 sequence reads: CASTSVTESFF.

This clonotype occurred many times. The rearrangement joins TRBV27 to TRBJ1-5; 9 bases align to TRBD1. CDR3 size: 15 residues. The V gene end was trimmed by 6 bases and the J gene end by 5 bases; junction bases not matched to a gene: 8. Looked up from germline, CDR1 is MNHEY and CDR2 is SMNVEV (reference sequence). The CDR3 spells CASRFRQGGDQPQHF. Written as DNA, the CDR3 is TGTGCCAGCAGGTTTCGACAGGGGGGAGATCAGCCCCAGCATTTT.

At least ten counts were recorded for this clonotype. The CDR3 is CASSLGSTDTQYF. CDR3 DNA sequence: TGTGCCAGCTCACTAGGGAGCACAGATACGCAGTATTTT. V usage is TRBV18 and J usage is TRBJ2-3; no reliable D call. V lost 4 bases, J lost 0 bases, and 5 bases lay in between. This CDR3 contains 13 residues. CDR1 is KGHSH, CDR2 LQKENI, per germline. Using reference TRBV18 and TRBJ2-3 for the parts outside the CDR3, the full variable domain is NAGVMQNPRHLVRRRGQEARLRCSPMKGHSHVYWYRQLPEEGLKFMVYLQKENIIDESGMPKERFSAEFPKEGPSILRIQQVVRGDSAAYFCASSLGSTDTQYFGPGTRLTVL.